Below are 2 T cell receptor beta chains sequenced from a single sample in a study of blood T cells in healthy people across ages. A sample-barcoded 5' primer and a J-beta primer mix were used in a second PCR of roughly 7 to 11 cycles. In TCRdb, the 5' RACE reads were re-called with MiXCR into one record per CDR3 protein. Here the sample spans hundreds of thousands of distinct CDR3 sequences, approximately 49% being singletons. Sample: blood. These receptors were collected from a man aged 30 to 39 in good health.

V and J are TRBV5-1 and TRBJ2-7, with D possibly TRBD1 on 5 matching bases. The ends were cut back, 0 bases at V and 2 bases at J, with 9 bases in the middle. The V gene's germline CDR1 is SGHRS and CDR2 YFSETQ. The CDR3 extends over 14 amino acids. CDR3 DNA: TGCGCCAGCAGCTTGGATGACAGAACCTACGAGCAGTACTTC. Its translation is CASSLDDRTYEQYF.

The chain has TRBV28 and TRBJ2-7, with TRBD2 matching over 7 bases. The CDR3 extends over 15 amino acids. V was pared by 6 bases and J by 0 bases, with 8 bases of the junction left unmatched. Germline V gene sequence: CDR1 MDHEN, CDR2 SYDVKM. The CDR3 DNA sequence: TGTGCCAGCAGGGAAGCGGGGCTGAGCTCCTACGAGCAGTACTTC. This gives the protein CASREAGLSSYEQYF.